The T cell receptor beta chain under discussion was sequenced for a study of vaccination and CD4 T cells after COVID-19. Treatment defined: roughly 10-day PBMC culture with coronavirus spike peptide pools or control peptides (ViraFEST assay). A negative selection step was used to isolate CD4+ T cells once culture had run for around ten days. Notes on this clonotype: The antigen is not known.

The CDR3 is 14 residues long. V was cut by 8 bases and J by 7 bases, with 20 bases left in between. Germline V gene data show CDR1 as DFQATT and CDR2 as SNEGSKA (reference sequence). Sequencing of the DNA from cultured CD4+ T cells was carried out with the Oncomine TCR Beta short-read assay. A single record per CDR3 protein comes from TCRdb applying MiXCR to the PCR reads. Here the sample spans about 14,000 distinct CDR3 sequences, roughly 27% being singletons. The sequence was obtained from a human donor with COVID-19. The gene calls are TRBV20-1 and TRBJ1-4; D is perhaps TRBD1 (6 bases). The specimen sequenced was cultured CD4+ T cells from blood. In DNA form, the CDR3 reads TGCAGTATTAAAGGGGGGGGGTTCGGTGAAAAACTGTTTTTT. Protein: CSIKGGGFGEKLFF.